Presented here are 2 T cell receptor beta chains from one specimen sequenced in a study of technical replicates of blood from a handful of donors. Clones were sequenced by immunoSEQ multiplex PCR, and TCRdb holds only the in-frame ones, with some missing. The sample carries 70,000 or so clones, about 90% recorded once. The sequenced sample was T cells isolated from PBMCs. The receptors come from a human donor in good health.

The J gene is TRBJ1-2, the V gene TRBV5-4, with D tentatively TRBD1 (5 bases). Germline V lookup: CDR1 SGHNT, CDR2 YYREEE (reference sequence). The CDR3 totals 15 residues. V lost 4 bases, J lost 4 bases, and 17 bases lay in between. Here the CDR3 reads CASSQPSSGFYGYTF. The CDR3 nucleotides are TGTGCCAGCAGCCAACCATCATCAGGGTTCTATGGCTACACCTTC.

The chain couples TRBV7-2 to TRBJ2-3, with 9 bases lining up with TRBD2. This CDR3 spans 16 amino acids. The V gene end was trimmed by 8 bases and the J gene end by 4 bases; junction bases not matched to a gene: 13. Germline-derived CDR1 and CDR2 are SGHTA and FQGNSA. DNA of the CDR3: TGTGCCAGCCGGCCTGGACTAGCGAGGTTCCCAGATACGCAGTATTTT. Translating it yields CASRPGLARFPDTQYF.